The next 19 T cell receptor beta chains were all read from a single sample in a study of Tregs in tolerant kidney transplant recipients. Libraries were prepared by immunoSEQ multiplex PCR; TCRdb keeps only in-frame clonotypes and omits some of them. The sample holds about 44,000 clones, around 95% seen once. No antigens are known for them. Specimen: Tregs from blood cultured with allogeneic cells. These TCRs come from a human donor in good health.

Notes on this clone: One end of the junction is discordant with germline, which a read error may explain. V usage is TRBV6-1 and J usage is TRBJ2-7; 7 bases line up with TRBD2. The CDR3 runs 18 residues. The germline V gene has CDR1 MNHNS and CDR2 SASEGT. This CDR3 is CASREAITYSGSPYEQYF. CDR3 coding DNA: TGTGCCAGCAGGGAAGCCATTACCTATAGCGGGTCACCCTACGAGCAGTACTTC.

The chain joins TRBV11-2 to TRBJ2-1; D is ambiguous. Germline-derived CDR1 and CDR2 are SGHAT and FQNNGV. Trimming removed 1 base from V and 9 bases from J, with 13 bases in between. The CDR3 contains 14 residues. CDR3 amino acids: CASSLALVWVEQFF. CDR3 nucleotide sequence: TGTGCCAGCAGCTTAGCGCTAGTGTGGGTTGAGCAGTTCTTC.

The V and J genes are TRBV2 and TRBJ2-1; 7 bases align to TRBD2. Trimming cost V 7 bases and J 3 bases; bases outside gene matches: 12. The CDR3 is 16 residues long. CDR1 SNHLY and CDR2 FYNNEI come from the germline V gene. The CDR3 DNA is TGTGCCAGCAAGGGTGGTGGCGGGGGAGTCTACAATGAGCAGTTCTTC. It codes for CASKGGGGGVYNEQFF.

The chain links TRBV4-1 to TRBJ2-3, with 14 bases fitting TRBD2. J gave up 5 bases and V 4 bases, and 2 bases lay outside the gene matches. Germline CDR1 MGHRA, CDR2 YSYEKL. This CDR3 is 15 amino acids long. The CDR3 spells CASSPGTSGGDTQYF. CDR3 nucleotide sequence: TGCGCCAGCAGCCCTGGGACTAGCGGGGGAGATACGCAGTATTTT.

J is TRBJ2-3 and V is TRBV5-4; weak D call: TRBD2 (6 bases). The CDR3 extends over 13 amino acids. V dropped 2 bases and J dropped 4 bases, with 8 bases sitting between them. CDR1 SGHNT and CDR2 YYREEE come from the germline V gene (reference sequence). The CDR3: CASSFRESDTQYF. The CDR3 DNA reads TGTGCCAGCAGCTTCCGGGAGTCAGATACGCAGTATTTT.

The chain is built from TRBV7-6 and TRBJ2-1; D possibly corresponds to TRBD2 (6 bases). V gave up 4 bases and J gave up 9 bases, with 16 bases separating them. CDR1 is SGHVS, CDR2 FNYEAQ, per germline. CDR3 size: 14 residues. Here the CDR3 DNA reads TGTGCCAGCAGCTCTCGACTAGGACCGGGTGAGCAGTTCTTC. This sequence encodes CASSSRLGPGEQFF.

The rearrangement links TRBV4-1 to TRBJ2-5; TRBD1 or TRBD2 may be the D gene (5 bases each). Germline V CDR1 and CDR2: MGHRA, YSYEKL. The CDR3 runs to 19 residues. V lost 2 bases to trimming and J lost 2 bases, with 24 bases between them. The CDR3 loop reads CASSQYGPHGHTGQETQYF. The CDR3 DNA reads TGCGCCAGCAGCCAATACGGCCCTCACGGACACACGGGACAAGAGACCCAGTACTTC.

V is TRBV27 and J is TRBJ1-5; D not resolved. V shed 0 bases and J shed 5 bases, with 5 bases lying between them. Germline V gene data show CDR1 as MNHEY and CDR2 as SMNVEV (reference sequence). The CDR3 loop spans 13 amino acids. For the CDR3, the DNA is TGTGCCAGCAGTTTATCGTGGGATCAGCCCCAGCATTTT. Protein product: CASSLSWDQPQHF.

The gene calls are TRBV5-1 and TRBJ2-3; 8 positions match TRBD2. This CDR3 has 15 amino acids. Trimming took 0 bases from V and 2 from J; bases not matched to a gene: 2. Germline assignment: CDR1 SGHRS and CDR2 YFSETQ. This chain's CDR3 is CASSLGGGYTDTQYF. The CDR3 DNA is TGCGCCAGCAGCTTGGGCGGGGGGTACACAGATACGCAGTATTTT.

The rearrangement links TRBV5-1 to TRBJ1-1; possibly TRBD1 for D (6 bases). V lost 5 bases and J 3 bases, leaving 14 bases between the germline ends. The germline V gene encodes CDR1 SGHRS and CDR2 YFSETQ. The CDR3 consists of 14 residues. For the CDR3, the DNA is TGCGCCAGCAGTAAACAGGGTCCCGACACTGAAGCTTTCTTT. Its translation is CASSKQGPDTEAFF.

CDR3 DNA: TGTGCCAGCAGTGAAGCGGAACAGATCACTGAAGCTTTCTTT. It codes for CASSEAEQITEAFF. This chain links TRBV6-1 with TRBJ1-1, with D uncertain. The CDR3 loop spans 14 amino acids. The V end lost 0 bases, the J end lost 4 bases, and 9 bases lay between the germline ends. Looked up from germline, CDR1 is MNHNS and CDR2 is SASEGT.

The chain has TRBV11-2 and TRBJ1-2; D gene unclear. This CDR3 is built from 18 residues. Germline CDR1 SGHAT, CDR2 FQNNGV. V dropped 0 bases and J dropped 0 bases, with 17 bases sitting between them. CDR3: CASSLDQIGSQANYGYTF. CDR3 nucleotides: TGTGCCAGCAGCTTAGATCAAATAGGATCCCAAGCTAACTATGGCTACACCTTC.

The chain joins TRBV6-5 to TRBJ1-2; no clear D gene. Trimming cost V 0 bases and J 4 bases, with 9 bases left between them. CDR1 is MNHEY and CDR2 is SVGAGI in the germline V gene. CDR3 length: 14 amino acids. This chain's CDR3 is CASSYSGRAYGYTF. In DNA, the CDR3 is TGTGCCAGCAGTTACTCTGGACGGGCCTATGGCTACACCTTC.

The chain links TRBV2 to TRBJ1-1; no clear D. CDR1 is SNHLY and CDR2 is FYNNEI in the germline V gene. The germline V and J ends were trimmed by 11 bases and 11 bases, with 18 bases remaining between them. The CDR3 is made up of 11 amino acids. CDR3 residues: CALKTPLAAFF. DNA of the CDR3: TGTGCCTTGAAGACGCCCTTGGCGGCTTTCTTT.

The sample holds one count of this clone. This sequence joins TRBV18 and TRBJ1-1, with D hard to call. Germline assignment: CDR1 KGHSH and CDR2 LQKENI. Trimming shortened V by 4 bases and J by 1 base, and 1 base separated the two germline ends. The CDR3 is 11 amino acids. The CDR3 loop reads CASSQNTEAFF. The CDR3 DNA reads TGTGCCAGCTCACAGAACACTGAAGCTTTCTTT.

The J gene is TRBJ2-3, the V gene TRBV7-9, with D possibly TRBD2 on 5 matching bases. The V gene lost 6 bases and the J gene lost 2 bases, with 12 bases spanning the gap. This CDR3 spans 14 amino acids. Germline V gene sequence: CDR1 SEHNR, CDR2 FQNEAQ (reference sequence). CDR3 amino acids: CASSLASVTDTQYF. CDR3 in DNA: TGTGCCAGCAGTCTAGCTTCTGTCACAGATACGCAGTATTTT.

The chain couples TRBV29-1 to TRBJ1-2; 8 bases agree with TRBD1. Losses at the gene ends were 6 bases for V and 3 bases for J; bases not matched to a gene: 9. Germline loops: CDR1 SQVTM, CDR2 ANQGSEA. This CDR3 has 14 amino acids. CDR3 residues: CSVDRGQAYYGYTF. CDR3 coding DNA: TGCAGCGTGGATAGGGGACAGGCCTACTATGGCTACACCTTC.

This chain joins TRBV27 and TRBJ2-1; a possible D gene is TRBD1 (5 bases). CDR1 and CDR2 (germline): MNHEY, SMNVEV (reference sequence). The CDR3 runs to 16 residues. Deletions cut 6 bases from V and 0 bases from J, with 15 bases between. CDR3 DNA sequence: TGTGCCAGCAGCAAGGGGTGGTCGAGCTCCTACAATGAGCAGTTCTTC. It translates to CASSKGWSSSYNEQFF.

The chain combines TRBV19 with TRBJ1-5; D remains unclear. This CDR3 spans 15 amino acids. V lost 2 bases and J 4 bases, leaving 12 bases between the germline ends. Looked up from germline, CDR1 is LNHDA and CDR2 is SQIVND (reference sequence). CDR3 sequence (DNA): TGTGCCAGTAGTATATCATGGAACGGAAATCAGCCCCAGCATTTT. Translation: CASSISWNGNQPQHF.